The 18 T cell receptor beta chains below come from one sample, sequenced in a study of human T cells and chemical hapten exposure. Time point meaning: pre-sensitization, week 0. Sample treatment: therapeutic diphenylcyclopropenone sensitization with weekly scalp DPC. TCRdb fed the RACE reads into MiXCR, producing one record per CDR3 protein. The repertoire holds more than 150,000 distinct CDR3 sequences, with around 30% as singletons. Material: whole blood, obtained in connection with sensitization to the hapten diphenylcyclopropenone (DPC). The receptors were gathered from a woman between 25 and 40 years old with alopecia areata. Some clones in this sample may be carry-over from other donors' samples.

The chain has TRBV5-1 and TRBJ2-3; no definite D call. Germline lookup yields CDR1 SGHRS and CDR2 YFSETQ. V was trimmed by 4 bases and J by 0 bases, leaving 15 bases between them. This CDR3 comprises 16 residues. The CDR3 here is CASSPSAQASTDTQYF. In DNA, the CDR3 is TGCGCCAGCAGCCCCAGTGCCCAGGCTAGCACAGATACGCAGTATTTT.

The sample holds a few counts of this clonotype. The chain is built from TRBV19 and TRBJ2-1; D call uncertain. V lost 3 bases and J 2 bases, leaving 17 bases between the germline ends. This CDR3 contains 17 residues. Germline V CDR1 and CDR2: LNHDA, SQIVND (reference sequence). CDR3: CASSISPARSTYNEQFF. The CDR3 DNA reads TGTGCCAGTAGTATCTCACCCGCTCGAAGTACCTACAATGAGCAGTTCTTC.

The sample holds many counts of this clonotype. This chain connects TRBV4-3 to TRBJ2-2, with D perhaps TRBD1 (5 bases). CDR3 length: 15 residues. Germline loops: CDR1 LGHNA, CDR2 YSLEER. Trimming stripped 4 bases from V and 4 bases from J, with 13 bases between. Here the CDR3 reads CASSLIEGATGELFF. CDR3 coding DNA: TGCGCCAGCAGCCTCATTGAAGGGGCCACCGGGGAGCTGTTTTTT.

This clonotype was seen at least ten times. Here the CDR3 reads CASSLEGQETQYF. The CDR3 DNA reads TGCGCCAGCAGCTTGGAAGGGCAAGAGACCCAGTACTTC. The chain joins TRBV5-1 to TRBJ2-5, with no clear D. CDR1 is SGHRS and CDR2 is YFSETQ in the germline V gene. This CDR3 is built from 13 residues. Trimming shortened V by 0 bases and J by 2 bases, and 5 bases separated the two germline ends.

The genes are TRBV10-3 and TRBJ2-7; the match to TRBD1 covers 8 bases. Germline CDR1 reads ENHRY; CDR2 reads SYGVKD. With 9 bases clipped from V and 5 bases from J, the junction kept 12 bases outside the gene matches. The CDR3 is 14 amino acids. The CDR3 spells CAIAHSDREHEQYF. The CDR3 DNA is TGTGCCATAGCACACTCGGACAGGGAGCACGAGCAGTACTTC.

V usage is TRBV29-1 and J usage is TRBJ1-2, with unresolved D. The CDR3 length is 12 residues. Trimming stripped 3 bases from V and 1 base from J, with 6 bases between. CDR1 and CDR2 from the germline V gene are SQVTM and ANQGSEA. This CDR3 reads CSVEAFNYGYTF. The CDR3 coding sequence is TGCAGCGTTGAGGCATTTAACTATGGCTACACCTTC.

J is TRBJ2-5 and V is TRBV6-1; no definite D call. This CDR3 comprises 14 residues. Trimming stripped 8 bases from V and 1 base from J, with 14 bases between. Germline V gene data show CDR1 as MNHNS and CDR2 as SASEGT. CDR3 in amino acids: CASYARAVQETQYF. The CDR3 coding sequence is TGTGCCAGCTACGCCCGGGCAGTCCAAGAGACCCAGTACTTC.

Ten or more counts support this clonotype. This chain uses TRBV9 with TRBJ1-1; D call uncertain. V lost 4 bases to trimming and J lost 1 base, with 8 bases between them. The CDR3 runs to 13 residues. Germline lookup yields CDR1 SGDLS and CDR2 YYNGEE. This chain's CDR3 is CASSPQRNTEAFF. The CDR3 DNA reads as TGTGCCAGCAGCCCCCAGAGGAACACTGAAGCTTTCTTT.

Only a few counts were recorded for this clonotype. The chain uses TRBV29-1 and TRBJ2-3; 7 positions agree with TRBD2. Germline V gene lookup returns CDR1 SQVTM and CDR2 ANQGSEA. The CDR3 is 15 amino acids. V shed 8 bases and J 1 base; nucleotides not matched to a gene: 12. CDR3 nucleotide sequence: TGCAGCACTCAGGGAGGACTAGGACGCACAGATACGCAGTATTTT. It encodes CSTQGGLGRTDTQYF.

The chain couples TRBV10-3 to TRBJ1-2, with D possibly TRBD1 on 6 matching bases. V dropped 8 bases and J dropped 1 base, with 11 bases sitting between them. Germline values: CDR1 ENHRY, CDR2 SYGVKD. CDR3 length: 13 residues. DNA of the CDR3: TGTGCCATCGGGACAACAGATAACTATGGCTACACCTTC. Translated, it gives CAIGTTDNYGYTF.

The chain recombines TRBV7-9 with TRBJ2-2, with TRBD1 as a possible D gene (6 bases). V dropped 6 bases and J dropped 2 bases, with 10 bases sitting between them. The germline CDR1 and CDR2 sequences are SEHNR and FQNEAQ (reference sequence). This CDR3 has 14 amino acids. DNA of the CDR3: TGTGCCAGCAGGGGGACAAGAAACACCGGGGAGCTGTTTTTT. Protein sequence: CASRGTRNTGELFF.

A few counts support this clonotype. The chain is built from TRBV7-2 and TRBJ1-6; D unresolved. In germline, CDR1 is SGHTA, CDR2 FQGNSA. V was cut by 4 bases and J by 6 bases, with 10 bases left in between. The CDR3 totals 14 residues. CDR3 nucleotide sequence: TGTGCCAGCAGCTCGACGGTCACTAATTCACCCCTCCACTTT. Protein: CASSSTVTNSPLHF.

V usage is TRBV7-2 and J usage is TRBJ1-1; D not resolved. The germline CDR1 and CDR2 sequences are SGHTA and FQGNSA. V was cut by 10 bases and J by 0 bases, with 6 bases left in between. The CDR3 contains 11 residues. This chain's CDR3 is CATQVNTEAFF. The CDR3 nucleotides are TGTGCCACCCAGGTGAACACTGAAGCTTTCTTT.

The chain recombines TRBV5-1 with TRBJ2-7; D is perhaps TRBD1 (5 bases). Germline values: CDR1 SGHRS, CDR2 YFSETQ. The CDR3 has 18 residues. The V end lost 2 bases, the J end lost 4 bases, and 25 bases lay between the germline ends. The CDR3 DNA follows: TGCGCCAGCAGCTTCCGAAGGACAATTAGTATCATGGTATACGAGCAGTACTTC. Translating gives CASSFRRTISIMVYEQYF.

The rearrangement joins TRBV10-3 to TRBJ2-2; TRBD2 is a possible D gene (5 bases). CDR1 is ENHRY and CDR2 is SYGVKD in the germline V gene. The CDR3 consists of 15 residues. V lost 10 bases and J 4 bases, leaving 19 bases between the germline ends. CDR3 in DNA: TGTGCCACCGGTTCACTAGGTAGAAGCACCGGGGAGCTGTTTTTT. Translating it yields CATGSLGRSTGELFF.

The chain carries TRBV4-2 and TRBJ2-7; maybe TRBD1 (6 bases). The CDR3 spans 14 residues. V lost 4 bases and J 0 bases, leaving 10 bases between the germline ends. Per the germline V gene, CDR1 is LGHNA and CDR2 is YNFKEQ. CDR3 in amino acids: CASSRDTYSYEQYF. As DNA, the CDR3 is TGTGCCAGCAGCCGGGACACCTACTCCTACGAGCAGTACTTC.

This sequence joins TRBV18 and TRBJ1-1; D not resolved. The germline V gene has CDR1 KGHSH and CDR2 LQKENI. This CDR3 region has 16 residues. Trimming removed 0 bases from V and 4 bases from J, with 15 bases in between. CDR3 amino acids: CASSPPRKTVGTEAFF. CDR3 bases: TGTGCCAGCTCACCACCCAGGAAGACCGTGGGCACTGAAGCTTTCTTT.

The V call is TRBV29-1, the J call TRBJ2-4; possible D gene TRBD2, 6 bases. Between the trimmed V and J ends, which lost 7 bases and 0 bases, there was a span of 13 bases. The CDR3 runs 14 residues. Germline CDR1 is SQVTM and CDR2 is ANQGSEA. CDR3 sequence (DNA): TGCAGCGCCCATACGGGACTAGCCAAAAACATTCAGTACTTC. Amino acid sequence: CSAHTGLAKNIQYF. The variable domain in full, completed from reference TRBV29-1 and TRBJ2-4, reads SAVISQKPSRDICQRGTSLTIQCQVDSQVTMMFWYRQQPGQSLTLIATANQGSEATYESGFVIDKFPISRPNLTFSTLTVSNMSPEDSSIYLCSAHTGLAKNIQYFGAGTRLSVL.